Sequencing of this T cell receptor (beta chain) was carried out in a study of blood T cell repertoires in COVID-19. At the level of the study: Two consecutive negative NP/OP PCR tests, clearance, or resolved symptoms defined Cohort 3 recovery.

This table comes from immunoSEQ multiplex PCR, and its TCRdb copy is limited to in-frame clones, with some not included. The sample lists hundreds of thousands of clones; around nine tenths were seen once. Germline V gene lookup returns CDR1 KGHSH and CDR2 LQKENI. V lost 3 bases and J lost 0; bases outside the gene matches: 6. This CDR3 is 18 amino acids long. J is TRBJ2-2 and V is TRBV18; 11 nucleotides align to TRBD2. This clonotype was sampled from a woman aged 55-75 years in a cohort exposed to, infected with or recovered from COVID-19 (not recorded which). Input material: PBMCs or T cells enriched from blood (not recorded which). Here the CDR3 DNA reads TGTGCCAGCTCACCCACCACGGGACTAGCGGCGAACACCGGGGAGCTGTTTTTT. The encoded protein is CASSPTTGLAANTGELFF.